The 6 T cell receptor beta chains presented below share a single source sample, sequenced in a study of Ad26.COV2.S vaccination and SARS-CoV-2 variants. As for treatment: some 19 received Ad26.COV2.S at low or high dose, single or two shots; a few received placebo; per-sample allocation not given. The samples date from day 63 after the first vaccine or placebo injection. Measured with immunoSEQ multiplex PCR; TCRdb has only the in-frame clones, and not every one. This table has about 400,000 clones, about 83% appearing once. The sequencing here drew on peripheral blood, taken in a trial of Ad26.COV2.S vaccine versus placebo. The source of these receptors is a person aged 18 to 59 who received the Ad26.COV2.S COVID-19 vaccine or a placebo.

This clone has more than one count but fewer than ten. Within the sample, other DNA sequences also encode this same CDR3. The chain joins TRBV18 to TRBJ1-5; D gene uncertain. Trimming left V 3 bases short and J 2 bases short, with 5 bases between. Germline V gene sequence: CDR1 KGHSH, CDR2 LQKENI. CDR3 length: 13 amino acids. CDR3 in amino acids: CASSPEGNQPQHF. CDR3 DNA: TGTGCCAGCTCACCTGAGGGCAATCAGCCCCAGCATTTT.

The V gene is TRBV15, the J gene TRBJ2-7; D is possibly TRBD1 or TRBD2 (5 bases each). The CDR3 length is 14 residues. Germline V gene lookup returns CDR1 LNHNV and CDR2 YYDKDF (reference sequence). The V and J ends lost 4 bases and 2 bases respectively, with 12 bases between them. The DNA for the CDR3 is TGTGCCACCAGCAATCACGGGACGCCCTACGAGCAGTACTTC. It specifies CATSNHGTPYEQYF.

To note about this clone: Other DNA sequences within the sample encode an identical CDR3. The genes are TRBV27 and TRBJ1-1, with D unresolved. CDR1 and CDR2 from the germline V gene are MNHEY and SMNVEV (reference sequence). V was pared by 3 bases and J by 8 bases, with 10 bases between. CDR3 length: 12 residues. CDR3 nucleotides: TGTGCCAGCAGTTTTCGAGGCGCCGAAGCTTTCTTT. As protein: CASSFRGAEAFF.

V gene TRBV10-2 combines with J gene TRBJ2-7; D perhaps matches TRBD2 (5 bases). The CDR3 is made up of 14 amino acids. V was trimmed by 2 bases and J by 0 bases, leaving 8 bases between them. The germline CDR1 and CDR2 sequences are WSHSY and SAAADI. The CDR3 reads CASSEILDSYEQYF. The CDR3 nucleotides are TGCGCCAGCAGTGAGATACTAGACTCCTACGAGCAGTACTTC.

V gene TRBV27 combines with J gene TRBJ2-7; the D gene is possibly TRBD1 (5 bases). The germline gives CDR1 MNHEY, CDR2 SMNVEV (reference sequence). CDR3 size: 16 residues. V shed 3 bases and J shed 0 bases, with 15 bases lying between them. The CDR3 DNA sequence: TGTGCCAGCAGTTTTGCAAGGGGAAGGCCCTCCTACGAGCAGTACTTC. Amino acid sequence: CASSFARGRPSYEQYF.

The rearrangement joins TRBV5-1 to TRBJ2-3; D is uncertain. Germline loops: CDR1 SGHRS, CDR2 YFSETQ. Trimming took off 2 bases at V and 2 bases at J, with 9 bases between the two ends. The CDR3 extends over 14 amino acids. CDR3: CASSLGRPTDTQYF. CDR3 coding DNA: TGCGCCAGCAGCTTAGGGCGCCCCACAGATACGCAGTATTTT.